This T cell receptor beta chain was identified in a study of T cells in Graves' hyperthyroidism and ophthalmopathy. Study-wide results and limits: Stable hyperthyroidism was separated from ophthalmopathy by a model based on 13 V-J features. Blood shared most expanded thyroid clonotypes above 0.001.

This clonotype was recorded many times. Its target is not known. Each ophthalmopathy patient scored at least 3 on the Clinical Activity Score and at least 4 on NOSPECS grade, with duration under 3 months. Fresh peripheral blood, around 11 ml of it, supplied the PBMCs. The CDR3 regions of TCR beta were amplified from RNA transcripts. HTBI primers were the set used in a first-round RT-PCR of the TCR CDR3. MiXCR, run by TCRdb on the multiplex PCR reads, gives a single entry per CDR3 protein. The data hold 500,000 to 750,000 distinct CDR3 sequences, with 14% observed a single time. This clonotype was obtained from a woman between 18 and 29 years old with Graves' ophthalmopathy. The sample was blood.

This CDR3 reads CASSVQDYGYTF. The CDR3 nucleotides read TGTGCCAGCAGCGTACAGGACTATGGCTACACCTTC. The rearrangement joins TRBV7-2 to TRBJ1-2, with D possibly TRBD1 on 5 matching bases. Germline loops: CDR1 SGHTA, CDR2 FQGNSA. V was shortened by 5 bases and J by 3 bases, with 7 bases between the two germline ends. This CDR3 is 12 amino acids long. The full variable domain, with the rest looked up from reference TRBV7-2 and TRBJ1-2, is GAGVSQSPSNKVTEKGKDVELRCDPISGHTALYWYRQSLGQGLEFLIYFQGNSAPDKSGLPSDRFSAERTGGSVSTLTIQRTQQEDSAVYLCASSVQDYGYTFGSGTRLTVV.